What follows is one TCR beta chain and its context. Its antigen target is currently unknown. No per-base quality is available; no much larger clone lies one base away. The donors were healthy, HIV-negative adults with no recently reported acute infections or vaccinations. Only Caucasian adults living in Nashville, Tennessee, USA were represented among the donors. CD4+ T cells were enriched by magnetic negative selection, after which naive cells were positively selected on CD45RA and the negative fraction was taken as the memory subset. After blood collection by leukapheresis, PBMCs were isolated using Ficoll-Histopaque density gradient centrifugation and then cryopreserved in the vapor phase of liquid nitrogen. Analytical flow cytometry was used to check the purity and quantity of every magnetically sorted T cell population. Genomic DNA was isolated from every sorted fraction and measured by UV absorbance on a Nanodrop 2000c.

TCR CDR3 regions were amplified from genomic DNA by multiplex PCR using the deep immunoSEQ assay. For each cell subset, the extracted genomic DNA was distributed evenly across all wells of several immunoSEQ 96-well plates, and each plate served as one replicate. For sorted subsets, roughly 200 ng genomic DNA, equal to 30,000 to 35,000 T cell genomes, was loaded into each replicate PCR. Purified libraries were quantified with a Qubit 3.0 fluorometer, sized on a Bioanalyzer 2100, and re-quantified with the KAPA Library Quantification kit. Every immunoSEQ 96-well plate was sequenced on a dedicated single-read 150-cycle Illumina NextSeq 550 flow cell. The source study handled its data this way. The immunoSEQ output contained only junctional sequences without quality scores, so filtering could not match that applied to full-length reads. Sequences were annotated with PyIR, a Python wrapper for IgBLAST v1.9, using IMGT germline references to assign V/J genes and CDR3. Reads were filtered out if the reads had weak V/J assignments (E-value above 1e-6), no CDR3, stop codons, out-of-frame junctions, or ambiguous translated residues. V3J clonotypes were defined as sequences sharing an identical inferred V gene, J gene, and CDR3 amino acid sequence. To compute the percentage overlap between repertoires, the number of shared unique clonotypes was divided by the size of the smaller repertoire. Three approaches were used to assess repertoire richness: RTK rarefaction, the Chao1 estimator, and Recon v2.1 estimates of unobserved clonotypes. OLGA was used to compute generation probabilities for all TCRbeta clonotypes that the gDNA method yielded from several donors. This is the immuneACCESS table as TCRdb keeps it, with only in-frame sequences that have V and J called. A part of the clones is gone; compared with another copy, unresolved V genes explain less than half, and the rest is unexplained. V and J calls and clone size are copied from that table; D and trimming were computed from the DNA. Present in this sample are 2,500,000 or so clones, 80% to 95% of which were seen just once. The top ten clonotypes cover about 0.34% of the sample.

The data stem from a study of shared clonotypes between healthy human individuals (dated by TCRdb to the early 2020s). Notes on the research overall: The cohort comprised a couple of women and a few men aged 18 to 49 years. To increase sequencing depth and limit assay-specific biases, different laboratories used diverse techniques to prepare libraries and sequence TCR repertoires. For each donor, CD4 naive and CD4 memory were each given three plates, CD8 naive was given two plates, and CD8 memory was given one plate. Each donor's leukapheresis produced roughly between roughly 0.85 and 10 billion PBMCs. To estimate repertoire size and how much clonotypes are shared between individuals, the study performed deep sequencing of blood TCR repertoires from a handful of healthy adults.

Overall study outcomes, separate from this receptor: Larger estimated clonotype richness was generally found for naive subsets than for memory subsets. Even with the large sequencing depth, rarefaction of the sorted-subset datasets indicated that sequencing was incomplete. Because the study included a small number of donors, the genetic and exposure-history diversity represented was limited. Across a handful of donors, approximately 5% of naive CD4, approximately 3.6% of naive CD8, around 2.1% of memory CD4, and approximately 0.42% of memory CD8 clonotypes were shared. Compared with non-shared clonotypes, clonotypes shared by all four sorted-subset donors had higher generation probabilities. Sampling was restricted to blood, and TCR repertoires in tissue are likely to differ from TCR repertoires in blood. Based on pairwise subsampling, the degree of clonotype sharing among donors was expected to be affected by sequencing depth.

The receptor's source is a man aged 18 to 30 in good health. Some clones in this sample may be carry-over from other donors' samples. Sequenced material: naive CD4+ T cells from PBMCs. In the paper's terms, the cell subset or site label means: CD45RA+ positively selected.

Read as DNA, the sequence is TGTGCCAGCAGCCCAGCGCTGGGGTCCGGGGAGCTGTTTTTT. It specifies CASSPALGSGELFF. Recombination connected TRBV9 to TRBJ2-2, with no confidently assigned D gene. V loses 4 bases of germline sequence and J loses 6 bases, and the interval between the two ends is 13 bases. Its CDR3 holds 14 amino acids, cysteine through phenylalanine. The only DNA kept is the CDR3, 42 bases in frame from the first base. Based on the germline V gene, the CDR1 and CDR2 sequences are SGDLS and YYNGEE.